The following is a T cell receptor (beta chain) sequence with its context. This specimen comes from a study of blood T cell repertoires in COVID-19. Study as a whole: Samples came from the United States, Italy and Spain, spanning acute and convalescent COVID-19. The analysed material was cDNA or gDNA that came from T cells, B-cell-depleted T cells, or PBMCs.

Using immunoSEQ multiplex PCR, the repertoire was profiled, and TCRdb retains in-frame clones only, with some absent. The sample gives about 160,000 clones, more than 65% of which show up once; roughly a tenth is in the top ten. The sample consisted of peripheral blood. The origin of this receptor is a woman of 80 years or more with active or convalescent COVID-19.

The CDR3, as DNA: TGTGCCAGCAGCTTGGGCGGGAGGTTCATCAATGAGCAGTTCTTC. Protein sequence: CASSLGGRFINEQFF. The rearrangement joins TRBV7-3 to TRBJ2-1; TRBD2 matches at 8 bases. The CDR3 has 15 residues. Looked up from germline, CDR1 is SGHTA and CDR2 is FQGTGA. V lost 3 bases to trimming and J lost 6 bases; unmatched junction nucleotides: 7. Full variable domain (remainder filled in from reference TRBV7-3 and TRBJ2-1): GAGVSQTPSNKVTEKGKYVELRCDPISGHTALYWYRQSLGQGPEFLIYFQGTGAADDSGLPNDRFFAVRPEGSVSTLKIQRTERGDSAVYLCASSLGGRFINEQFFGPGTRLTVL.